One sample yielded the 24 T cell receptor beta chains listed below, sequenced in a study of TIL therapy for anti-PD-1-resistant metastatic lung cancer. Time point here: pre-treatment sample, taken before nivolumab and TIL therapy. Pleural nodules or supraclavicular lymph nodes made up most of the excised metastases sampled. The libraries were made with immunoSEQ v3. Here immunoSEQ multiplex PCR was the method, and the copy in TCRdb shows in-frame clones only, minus some. Here the sample spans around 45,000 clones, 65% to 80% being singletons. Sequencing used tumor tissue, obtained at baseline. The receptor set was obtained from a person aged 25-80 years with non-small cell lung cancer.

This chain uses TRBV6-5 with TRBJ2-1, with D possibly TRBD2 on 6 matching bases. Germline V gene lookup returns CDR1 MNHEY and CDR2 SVGAGI. Trimming removed 2 bases from V and 6 bases from J, with 14 bases in between. This CDR3 is 15 amino acids long. The CDR3 region is CASSYGGAGSNEQFF. In DNA form, the CDR3 reads TGTGCCAGCAGTTACGGAGGGGCAGGGTCCAATGAGCAGTTCTTC.

The chain uses TRBV6-5 and TRBJ2-7; 7 bases align to TRBD2. V shed 0 bases and J 4 bases; nucleotides not matched to a gene: 6. The V gene's germline CDR1 is MNHEY and CDR2 SVGAGI. CDR3 length: 15 residues. The CDR3 here is CASSYSGGTAYEQYF. The CDR3 nucleotides are TGTGCCAGCAGTTACTCCGGGGGGACCGCTTACGAGCAGTACTTC.

V usage is TRBV29-1 and J usage is TRBJ1-1; 11 nucleotides line up with TRBD1. The CDR3 runs to 16 residues. Trimming at V came to 7 bases and at J to 2 bases, leaving 12 bases not matched to a gene. Germline V gives CDR1 SQVTM, CDR2 ANQGSEA. CDR3 sequence (DNA): TGCAGCGGGCAGGGGACAGGGGGGACAAGAAACACTGAAGCTTTCTTT. Amino acids: CSGQGTGGTRNTEAFF.

The CDR3 coding sequence is TGTGCCATCTCAGCGGGAGACTCCTACAATGAGCAGTTCTTC. It is translated as CAISAGDSYNEQFF. The gene calls are TRBV10-3 and TRBJ2-1, with 8 bases fitting TRBD2. Germline trimming cut 8 bases from V and 0 bases from J; bases unmatched to any gene: 3. CDR3 length: 14 amino acids. Germline V CDR1 and CDR2: ENHRY, SYGVKD.

The chain combines TRBV6-5 with TRBJ2-4; no definite D call. Germline V lookup: CDR1 MNHEY, CDR2 SVGAGI. V was pared by 6 bases and J by 5 bases, with 17 bases between. This CDR3 comprises 15 residues. CDR3: CASSPPGRVENIQYF. In DNA form, the CDR3 reads TGTGCCAGCAGCCCCCCAGGAAGGGTGGAAAACATTCAGTACTTC.

This chain's CDR3 is CSVDVGNTQYF. As DNA, the CDR3 is TGCAGCGTTGATGTGGGGAATACGCAGTATTTT. The V call is TRBV29-1, the J call TRBJ2-3; D call uncertain. The CDR3 sequence is 11 residues long. V lost 3 bases to trimming and J lost 7 bases, with 8 bases between them. The germline V gene encodes CDR1 SQVTM and CDR2 ANQGSEA.

This chain connects TRBV5-6 to TRBJ2-3, with a possible D match to TRBD1 (6 bases). V gave up 5 bases and J gave up 1 base, with 14 bases separating them. In germline, CDR1 is SGHDT, CDR2 YYEEEE. The CDR3 has 15 amino acids. CDR3 residues: CASRPGVGGTDTQYF. The CDR3 DNA is TGTGCCAGCAGACCAGGGGTAGGGGGCACAGATACGCAGTATTTT.

V usage is TRBV19 and J usage is TRBJ2-2; tentatively, D is TRBD1 (6 bases). Trimming took off 9 bases at V and 4 bases at J, with 21 bases between the two ends. In germline, CDR1 is LNHDA, CDR2 SQIVND (reference sequence). This CDR3 has 16 residues. In DNA, the CDR3 is TGTGCCAGAACGAAGAGACCAGGGGTGGGCACCGGGGAGCTGTTTTTT. This gives the protein CARTKRPGVGTGELFF.

This clone was picked up a small number of times. The chain combines TRBV6-5 with TRBJ2-7; D gene unclear. Germline lookup yields CDR1 MNHEY and CDR2 SVGAGI. The CDR3 extends over 11 amino acids. Between the trimmed V and J ends, which lost 4 bases and 3 bases, there was a span of 4 bases. The CDR3 DNA reads as TGTGCCAGCAGTTTTGACTACGAGCAGTACTTC. Its protein product is CASSFDYEQYF.

The chain has TRBV2 and TRBJ2-3; tentatively, D is TRBD2 (6 bases). Germline lookup yields CDR1 SNHLY and CDR2 FYNNEI. Trimming pared 3 bases from V and 1 base from J, leaving 8 bases between. The CDR3 length is 14 residues. CDR3 sequence (DNA): TGTGCCAGCAGTGATAGACTAGGCACAGATACGCAGTATTTT. Amino acids: CASSDRLGTDTQYF. Full variable domain (remainder filled in from reference TRBV2 and TRBJ2-3): EPEVTQTPSHQVTQMGQEVILRCVPISNHLYFYWYRQILGQKVEFLVSFYNNEISEKSEIFDDQFSVERPDGSNFTLKIRSTKLEDSAMYFCASSDRLGTDTQYFGPGTRLTVL.

The chain combines TRBV9 with TRBJ2-5; no clear D. Trimming cost V 0 bases and J 5 bases, with 8 bases left between them. Germline V lookup: CDR1 SGDLS, CDR2 YYNGEE. This CDR3 comprises 13 residues. CDR3 in DNA: TGTGCCAGCAGCGTAGGTGTATCGGAGACCCAGTACTTC. It codes for CASSVGVSETQYF.

This clone was picked up one time. This chain joins TRBV19 and TRBJ2-2, with D hard to call. The CDR3 contains 14 residues. V was trimmed by 10 bases and J by 3 bases, leaving 15 bases between them. Germline lookup yields CDR1 LNHDA and CDR2 SQIVND (reference sequence). The CDR3 DNA reads TGTGCCACAAGGAGAAGCTGGGACACCGGGGAGCTGTTTTTT. It yields the protein CATRRSWDTGELFF.

The chain uses TRBV7-9 and TRBJ2-5; the D is unclear. Germline CDR1 reads SEHNR; CDR2 reads FQNEAQ (reference sequence). The CDR3 has 13 amino acids. Deletions cut 7 bases from V and 4 bases from J, with 13 bases between. CDR3: CASTVGLSETQYF. In DNA, the CDR3 is TGTGCCAGCACGGTGGGGTTATCAGAGACCCAGTACTTC.

This chain links TRBV18 with TRBJ1-5, with D perhaps TRBD1 (5 bases). The V end lost 2 bases, the J end lost 2 bases, and 16 bases lay between the germline ends. This CDR3 is 17 amino acids long. In germline, CDR1 is KGHSH, CDR2 LQKENI. CDR3 region: CASSPVGGARGNQPQHF. CDR3 nucleotides: TGTGCCAGCTCACCAGTAGGAGGGGCGAGGGGCAATCAGCCCCAGCATTTT. Full variable domain (rest looked up from reference TRBV18 and TRBJ1-5): NAGVMQNPRHLVRRRGQEARLRCSPMKGHSHVYWYRQLPEEGLKFMVYLQKENIIDESGMPKERFSAEFPKEGPSILRIQQVVRGDSAAYFCASSPVGGARGNQPQHFGDGTRLSIL.

The chain combines TRBV28 with TRBJ2-7, with 8 nucleotides matching TRBD2. V was clipped by 4 bases and J by 3 bases; unmatched bases: 5. The length of the CDR3 is 14 residues. Per the germline V gene, CDR1 is MDHEN and CDR2 is SYDVKM. The CDR3 sequence is CASSYRGGGYEQYF. The CDR3 DNA is TGTGCCAGCAGTTATCGGGGGGGTGGCTACGAGCAGTACTTC. Together with reference TRBV28 and TRBJ2-7, the CDR3 gives the full variable domain: DVKVTQSSRYLVKRTGEKVFLECVQDMDHENMFWYRQDPGLGLRLIYFSYDVKMKEKGDIPEGYSVSREKKERFSLILESASTNQTSMYLCASSYRGGGYEQYFGPGTRLTVT.

This clone was observed many times. The chain uses TRBV14 and TRBJ2-2; tentatively, D is TRBD1 (6 bases). CDR3 length equals 13 residues. CDR1 SGHDN and CDR2 FVKESK come from the germline V gene. Deletions cut 5 bases from V and 5 bases from J, with 9 bases between. In DNA form, the CDR3 reads TGTGCCAGCAGCAAACAGGGTACCGGGGAGCTGTTTTTT. Translating gives CASSKQGTGELFF.

The chain carries TRBV13 and TRBJ1-1; D remains ambiguous. The V end lost 6 bases, the J end lost 4 bases, and 24 bases lay between the germline ends. Per the germline V gene, CDR1 is PRHDT and CDR2 is FYEKMQ (reference sequence). The CDR3 totals 17 residues. CDR3 nucleotide sequence: TGTGCCAGCAGTCATCTGAAGGGTACCGTTTATGGCACTGAAGCTTTCTTT. Translated: CASSHLKGTVYGTEAFF. The entire variable domain, with the rest obtained from reference TRBV13 and TRBJ1-1, is as follows: AAGVIQSPRHLIKEKRETATLKCYPIPRHDTVYWYQQGPGQDPQFLISFYEKMQSDKGSIPDRFSAQQFSDYHSELNMSSLELGDSALYFCASSHLKGTVYGTEAFFGQGTRLTVV.

The chain couples TRBV5-1 to TRBJ2-7, with D maybe TRBD1 (6 bases). The germline V gene has CDR1 SGHRS and CDR2 YFSETQ. The V and J ends lost 3 bases and 6 bases respectively, with 28 bases between them. The CDR3 is 18 amino acids. The CDR3 region is CASSYPRNLQGNLFEQYF. The DNA for the CDR3 is TGCGCCAGCAGCTACCCCCGTAACCTACAGGGCAACCTTTTCGAGCAGTACTTC.

This chain connects TRBV11-3 to TRBJ2-2; 13 nucleotides line up with TRBD2. Per germline, CDR1 SGHNT and CDR2 YENEEA. The CDR3 totals 15 residues. Trimming cost V 5 bases and J 8 bases; bases outside gene matches: 5. The CDR3 loop is CASSRRTSGRGELFF. In DNA, the CDR3 is TGTGCCAGCAGCCGCCGGACTAGCGGGAGAGGGGAGCTGTTTTTT.

The chain employs TRBV5-4 and TRBJ2-3; no reliable D call. Looked up from germline, CDR1 is SGHNT and CDR2 is YYREEE (reference sequence). The V and J ends lost 5 bases and 2 bases respectively, with 18 bases between them. The CDR3 extends over 16 amino acids. The CDR3 loop is CASSTKGLRDTDTQYF. The CDR3 DNA follows: TGTGCCAGCAGTACAAAAGGGCTCAGAGACACAGATACGCAGTATTTT.

This clone was recorded only once. This sequence joins TRBV19 and TRBJ1-2; D remains ambiguous. The V gene's germline CDR1 is LNHDA and CDR2 SQIVND (reference sequence). The CDR3 loop spans 12 amino acids. V lost 7 bases, J lost 4 bases, and 10 bases lay in between. CDR3 sequence reads: CASTYSGYGYTF. The CDR3, as DNA: TGTGCCAGTACCTATTCCGGCTATGGCTACACCTTC.

To note about this clone: Relative to the germline gene, one junction end is altered; a read error may explain this. In DNA, the CDR3 is TGTGCTAGCAGTCCCGGGGCCACGCGAAAGACCCAGTACTTC. Translating it yields CASSPGATRKTQYF. The chain uses TRBV7-7 and TRBJ2-5; TRBD1 or TRBD2 may be the D gene (5 bases each). Germline CDR1 reads SSHAT; CDR2 reads FNYEAQ (reference sequence). The CDR3 is made up of 14 amino acids.

The gene calls are TRBV19 and TRBJ2-5, with D maybe TRBD1 (5 bases). Trimming removed 10 bases at V and 0 bases at J, with 9 bases between. Germline lookup yields CDR1 LNHDA and CDR2 SQIVND (reference sequence). The CDR3 has 12 amino acids. CDR3: CATGHNQETQYF. The DNA of the CDR3 is TGTGCCACAGGACACAACCAAGAGACCCAGTACTTC.

This clone is labeled medium-sized. The chain couples TRBV4-1 to TRBJ2-3, with D possibly being TRBD1 (6 bases). V gave up 1 base and J gave up 2 bases, with 7 bases separating them. The CDR3 sequence is 14 residues long. Germline CDR1 is MGHRA and CDR2 is YSYEKL. CDR3 loop: CASSQGDITDTQYF. Written as DNA, the CDR3 is TGCGCCAGCAGCCAAGGGGACATCACAGATACGCAGTATTTT.